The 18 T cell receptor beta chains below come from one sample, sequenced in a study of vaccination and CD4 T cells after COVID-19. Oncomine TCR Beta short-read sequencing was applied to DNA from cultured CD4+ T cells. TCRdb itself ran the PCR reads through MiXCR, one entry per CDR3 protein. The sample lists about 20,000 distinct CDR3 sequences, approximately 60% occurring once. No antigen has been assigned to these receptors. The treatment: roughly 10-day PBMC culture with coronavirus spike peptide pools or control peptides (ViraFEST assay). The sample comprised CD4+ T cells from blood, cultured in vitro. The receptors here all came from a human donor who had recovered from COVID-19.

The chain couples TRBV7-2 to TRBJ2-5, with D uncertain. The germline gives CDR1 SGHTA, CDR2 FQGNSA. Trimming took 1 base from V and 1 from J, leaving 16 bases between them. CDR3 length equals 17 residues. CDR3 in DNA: TGTGCCAGCAGCTTAGTTGGGGTGGGTACCGCCCAAGAGACCCAGTACTTC. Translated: CASSLVGVGTAQETQYF.

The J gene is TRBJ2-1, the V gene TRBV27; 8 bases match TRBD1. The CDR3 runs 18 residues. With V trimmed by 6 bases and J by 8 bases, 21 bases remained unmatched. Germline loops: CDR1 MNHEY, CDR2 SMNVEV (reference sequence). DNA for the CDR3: TGTGCCAGCAGCTTTCGTGTTTTAGCTGGACAGGGAAGGTATGAGCAGTTCTTC. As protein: CASSFRVLAGQGRYEQFF.

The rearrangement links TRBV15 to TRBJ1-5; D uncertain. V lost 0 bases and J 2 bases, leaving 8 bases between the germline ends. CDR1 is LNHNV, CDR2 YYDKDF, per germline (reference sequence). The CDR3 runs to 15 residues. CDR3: CATSRDGGRNQPQHF. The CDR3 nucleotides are TGTGCCACCAGCAGAGATGGCGGCCGCAATCAGCCCCAGCATTTT.

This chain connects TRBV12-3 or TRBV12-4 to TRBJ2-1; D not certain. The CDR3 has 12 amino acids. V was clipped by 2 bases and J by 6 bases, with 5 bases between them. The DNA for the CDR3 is TGTGCCAGCAGTTTAACGGGCAATGAGCAGTTCTTC. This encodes CASSLTGNEQFF.

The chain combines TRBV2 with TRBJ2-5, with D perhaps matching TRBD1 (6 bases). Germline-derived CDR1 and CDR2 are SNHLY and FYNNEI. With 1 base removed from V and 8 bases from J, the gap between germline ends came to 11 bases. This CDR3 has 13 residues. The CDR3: CASSEDTGRTQYF. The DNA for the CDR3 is TGTGCCAGCAGTGAAGACACAGGGCGAACCCAGTACTTC.

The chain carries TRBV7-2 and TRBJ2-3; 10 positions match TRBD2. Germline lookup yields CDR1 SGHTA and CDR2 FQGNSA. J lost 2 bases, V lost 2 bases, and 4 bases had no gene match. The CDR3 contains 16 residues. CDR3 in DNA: TGTGCCAGCAGCTTACCTAGCGGGGGTTACACAGATACGCAGTATTTT. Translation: CASSLPSGGYTDTQYF. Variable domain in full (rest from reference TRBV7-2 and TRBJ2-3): GAGVSQSPSNKVTEKGKDVELRCDPISGHTALYWYRQSLGQGLEFLIYFQGNSAPDKSGLPSDRFSAERTGGSVSTLTIQRTQQEDSAVYLCASSLPSGGYTDTQYFGPGTRLTVL.

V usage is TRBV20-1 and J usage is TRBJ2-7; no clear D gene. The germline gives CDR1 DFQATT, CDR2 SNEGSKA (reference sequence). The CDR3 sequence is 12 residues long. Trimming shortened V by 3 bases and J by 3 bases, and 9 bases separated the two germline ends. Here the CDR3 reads CSASWQNYEQYF. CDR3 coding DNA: TGCAGTGCTAGTTGGCAGAACTACGAGCAGTACTTC.

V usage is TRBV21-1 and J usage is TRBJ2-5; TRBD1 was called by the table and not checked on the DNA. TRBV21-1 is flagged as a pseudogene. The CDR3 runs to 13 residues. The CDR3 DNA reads TGTGCCAGCAGCAACAGGGACCCGCGGACCCAGTACTTC. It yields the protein CASSNRDPRTQYF.

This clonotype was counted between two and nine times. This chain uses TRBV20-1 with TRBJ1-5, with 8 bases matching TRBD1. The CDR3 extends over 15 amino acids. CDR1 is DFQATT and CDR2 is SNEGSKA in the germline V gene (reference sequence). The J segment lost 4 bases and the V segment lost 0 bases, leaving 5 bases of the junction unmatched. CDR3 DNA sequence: TGCAGTGCTAGAGATCTGAGGACAGGGAATCAGCCCCAGCATTTT. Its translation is CSARDLRTGNQPQHF.

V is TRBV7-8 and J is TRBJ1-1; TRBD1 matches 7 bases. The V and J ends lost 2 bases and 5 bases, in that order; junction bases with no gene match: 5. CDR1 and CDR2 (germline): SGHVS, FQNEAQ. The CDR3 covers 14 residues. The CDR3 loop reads CASSLYRGTTEAFF. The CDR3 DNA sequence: TGTGCCAGCAGCTTATACAGGGGAACGACTGAAGCTTTCTTT.

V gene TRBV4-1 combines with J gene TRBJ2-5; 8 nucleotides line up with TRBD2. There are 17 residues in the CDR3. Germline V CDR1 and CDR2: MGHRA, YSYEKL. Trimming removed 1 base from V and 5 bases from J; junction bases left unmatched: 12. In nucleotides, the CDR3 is TGCGCCAGCAGCCAAGTCTTGGCGGGGGGCAGGGAGGAGACCCAGTACTTC. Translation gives CASSQVLAGGREETQYF.

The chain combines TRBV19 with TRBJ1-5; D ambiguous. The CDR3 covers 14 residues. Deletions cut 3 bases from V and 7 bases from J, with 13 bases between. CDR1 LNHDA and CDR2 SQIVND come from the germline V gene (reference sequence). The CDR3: CASSIPLLRQPQHF. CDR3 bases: TGTGCCAGTAGTATTCCGCTCCTGAGGCAGCCCCAGCATTTT.

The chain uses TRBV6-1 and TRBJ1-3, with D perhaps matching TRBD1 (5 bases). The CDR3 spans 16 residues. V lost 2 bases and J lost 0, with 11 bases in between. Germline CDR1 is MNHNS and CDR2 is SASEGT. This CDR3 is CASSEIRTNSGNTIYF. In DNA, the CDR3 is TGTGCCAGCAGTGAAATTCGGACAAACTCTGGAAACACCATATATTTT.

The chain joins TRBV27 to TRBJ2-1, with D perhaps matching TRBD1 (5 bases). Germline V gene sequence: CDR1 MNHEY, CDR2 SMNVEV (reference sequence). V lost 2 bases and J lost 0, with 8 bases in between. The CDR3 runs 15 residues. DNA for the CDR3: TGTGCCAGCAGTTTAAGGGGTCCCTCCTACAATGAGCAGTTCTTC. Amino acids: CASSLRGPSYNEQFF.

In nucleotides, the CDR3 is TGTGCCAGCACCTTACTAGCGGGAGGCACAGATACGCAGTATTTT. It codes for CASTLLAGGTDTQYF. This sequence joins TRBV27 and TRBJ2-3; 11 bases are a match to TRBD2. Germline assignment: CDR1 MNHEY and CDR2 SMNVEV (reference sequence). V shed 7 bases and J 1 base; nucleotides not matched to a gene: 4. The CDR3 runs 15 residues.

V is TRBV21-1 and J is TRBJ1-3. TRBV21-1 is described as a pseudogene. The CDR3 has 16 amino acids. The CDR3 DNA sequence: TGTGCCAGCAGCAAAGTACGGTCCTACTCTGGAAACACCATATATTTT. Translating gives CASSKVRSYSGNTIYF.

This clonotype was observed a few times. The CDR3 sequence is CATSDAGTGGPYGYTF. The CDR3 coding sequence is TGTGCCACCAGTGACGCCGGGACAGGGGGGCCTTATGGCTACACCTTC. This chain links TRBV24-1 with TRBJ1-2; TRBD1 matches at 11 bases. The CDR3 covers 16 residues. The junction had 8 bases not matched to a gene; V was cut back by 4 bases and J by 5 bases. Looked up from germline, CDR1 is KGHDR and CDR2 is SFDVKD.

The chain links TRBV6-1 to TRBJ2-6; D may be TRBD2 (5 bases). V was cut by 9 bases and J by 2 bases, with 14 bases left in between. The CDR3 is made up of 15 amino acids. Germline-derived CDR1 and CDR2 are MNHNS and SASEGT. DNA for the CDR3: TGTGCCAGTTCCCTCGGAGGTACTGGGGCCAACGTCCTGACTTTC. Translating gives CASSLGGTGANVLTF.